This T cell receptor beta chain was recovered during a study of Ad26.COV2.S vaccination and SARS-CoV-2 variants. Method: immunoSEQ multiplex PCR; TCRdb's copy keeps in-frame clones and lacks some. The data hold 350,000 to 500,000 clones, with 75% to 95% observed a single time. Treatment of the sample: about 20 received Ad26.COV2.S at low or high dose, single or two shots; about five received placebo; per-sample allocation not given. The samples were gathered on day 63 after the first injection of vaccine or placebo. CDR1 is KGHDR and CDR2 is SFDVKD in the germline V gene. This CDR3 contains 14 residues. J gave up 5 bases and V 5 bases, and 3 bases lay outside the gene matches.

V is TRBV24-1 and J is TRBJ2-1; TRBD1 agrees at 9 bases. The clonotype was recovered from a person between 18 and 65 years old who received the Ad26.COV2.S COVID-19 vaccine or a placebo. Material: peripheral blood, obtained in a trial of Ad26.COV2.S vaccine versus placebo. The CDR3 spells CATSGWTGDNEQFF. The CDR3 DNA is TGTGCCACCAGTGGGTGGACAGGGGACAATGAGCAGTTCTTC.